The rows below give T cell receptor beta chains drawn from one sample of a study of CD8+ T cells in alopecia areata. Sequencing was performed with immunoSEQ multiplex PCR; in TCRdb, only in-frame clones are kept and a portion is missing. The table shows 100,000 to 150,000 clones, with 61% occurring only once. Source: CD4+ T cells sorted from blood, taken at week 4, from a patient treated with tofacitinib. These receptors were collected from a human donor with alopecia areata. The CDR3 runs from the conserved cysteine through the conserved F or W. Fields, in order: J gene, D gene, V gene, clone size, CDR3 DNA, CDR3 protein. The D gene is left open where the match is weak. Not all rows give a size; the values are once, few, many and, for expanded clones, a class.

TRBJ1-3 - TRBV29-1 - TGCAGCGTTGGGTCAGGGTCCGGGAACACCATATATTTT CSVGSGSGNTIYF
TRBJ2-5 - TRBV5-1 - TGCGCCAGCAGCTTTGGAGGGGAGACCCAGTACTTC CASSFGGETQYF
TRBJ2-5 TRBD2 TRBV18 - TGTGCCAGCTCACCAACCAGCGGGACGGAGACCCAGTACTTC CASSPTSGTETQYF
TRBJ2-4 - TRBV7-2 few TGTGCCAGCAGCCAGGGGGGCATTGGAGCCAAAAACATTCAGTACTTC CASSQGGIGAKNIQYF
TRBJ2-6 TRBD1 TRBV11-2 few TGTGCCAGCAGCTTGACCCGGACAGGGGTTCACTCTGGGGCCAACGTCCTGACTTTC CASSLTRTGVHSGANVLTF
TRBJ2-5 TRBD1 TRBV7-4 - TGTGCCAGCCTGCGATTCATGGACAGGGGTTCTGTGTGTCGGGAGACCCAGTACTTC CASLRFMDRGSVCRETQYF
TRBJ2-3 - TRBV7-9 - TGTGCCAGCAGCCGCATTCCTATCCGAAAGCGGGGCACAGATACGCAGTATTTT CASSRIPIRKRGTDTQYF
TRBJ2-5 TRBD1 TRBV18 - TGTGCCAGCTCACCCCAGGGGGAGACCGAAGAGACCCAGTACTTC CASSPQGETEETQYF
TRBJ2-2 TRBD1 TRBV5-1 - TGCGCCAGCAGCTTCCAGGGGGCCGACACCGGGGAGCTGTTTTTT CASSFQGADTGELFF
TRBJ2-1 TRBD2 TRBV27 - TGTGCGTCTGGGGAGGGAGGAGCGGGGGAGCAGTTCTTC CASGEGGAGEQFF
TRBJ2-4 - TRBV7-2 few TGTGCCAGCAGCCCAGGGTACCCAAACATTCAGTACTTC CASSPGYPNIQYF
TRBJ2-1 TRBD2 TRBV9 - TGTGCCAGCAGCCCGGGACTAGCCTCCTACAATGAGCAGTTCTTC CASSPGLASYNEQFF
TRBJ1-5 - TRBV5-1 - TGCGCCAGCAGCTTGGACGGCAATCAGCCCCAGCATTTT CASSLDGNQPQHF
TRBJ1-2 - TRBV5-1 few TGCGCCAGCAGCTTGGGCGTTGATGGCTACACCTTC CASSLGVDGYTF
TRBJ2-5 - TRBV25-1 - TGTGCCAGCAGTGATCGAAAGGGCGGCCAAGAGACCCAGTACTTC CASSDRKGGQETQYF
TRBJ1-3 - TRBV7-2 - TGTGCCAGCAGCTTTGGGGTCGGAAGCTCTGGAAACACCATATATTTT CASSFGVGSSGNTIYF
TRBJ2-5 - TRBV7-2 - TGTGCCAGCAGCTTAACCAGGGGAGAGACCCAGTACTTC CASSLTRGETQYF
TRBJ1-3 - TRBV30 few TGTGCCTGGAGTGTAGGCAGCAGCTCTGGAAACACCATATATTTT CAWSVGSSSGNTIYF
TRBJ2-1 - TRBV5-1 - TGCGCCAGCCACAGTAGCTCCTACAATGAGCAGTTCTTC CASHSSSYNEQFF
TRBJ2-5 - TRBV27 - TGTGCCAGCAGTTTATCGGGTTTCAGGGGAAGAGGCCAAGAGACCCAGTACTTC CASSLSGFRGRGQETQYF
TRBJ2-1 - TRBV7-3 - TGTGCCAGCAGCCCAGGGGCTGGCAATGAGCAGTTCTTC CASSPGAGNEQFF
TRBJ2-7 - TRBV25-1 - TGTGCCAGCAGTGCTGGCGGATCCTACGAGCAGTACTTC CASSAGGSYEQYF
TRBJ1-2 TRBD1 TRBV9 few TGTGCCAGCAGCGAGGCCGGGACAGCCTCGGGAGGCTACACCTTC CASSEAGTASGGYTF
TRBJ1-6 - TRBV11-2 - TGTGCCAGCAGCTCTGACAGGCGTTCACCCCTCCACTTT CASSSDRRSPLHF
TRBJ1-5 - TRBV7-8 - TGTGCCAGCAGCCAAAGGAGAGATAGCAATCAGCCCCAGCATTTT CASSQRRDSNQPQHF
TRBJ2-5 TRBD2 TRBV2 - TGTGCCAGCAGTGAAGACCCCGGGACTAGCCTACGCGAGACCCAGTACTTC CASSEDPGTSLRETQYF
TRBJ2-1 TRBD2 TRBV27 once TGTGCCAGCAGTCTTAGACTAGCGGGGGGACAAAACGAGCAGTTCTTC CASSLRLAGGQNEQFF
TRBJ2-4 TRBD1 TRBV14 - TGTGCCAGCAGCCTTTCCCCTGGACAGGGGGCCAAAAACATTCAGTACTTC CASSLSPGQGAKNIQYF
TRBJ1-1 TRBD1 TRBV2 few TGTGCCAGCAGTGGACGGACAGGGCCGAACACTGAAGCTTTCTTT CASSGRTGPNTEAFF
TRBJ2-7 TRBD2 TRBV15 - TGTGCCACCAGCCCCCGGACTAGCCGGACCTACGAGCAGTACTTC CATSPRTSRTYEQYF
TRBJ2-7 - TRBV5-6 - TGTGCCAGCAGCTTGTGGTCGGGCTACGAGCAGTACTTC CASSLWSGYEQYF
TRBJ2-6 TRBD2 TRBV9 few TGTGCCAGCAGCGGTGGGACTAGCGGGTTTTGGGGAACGGCACGCGGGGCCAACGTCCTGACTTTC CASSGGTSGFWGTARGANVLTF
TRBJ1-2 TRBD1 TRBV5-1 - TGCGCCAGCAGCTTCCGGGACAGGGCCACTGGCTACACCTTC CASSFRDRATGYTF
TRBJ1-2 - TRBV29-1 - TGCAGCGTCGACACAGGGAGCCCCTATGGCTACACCTTC CSVDTGSPYGYTF
TRBJ2-3 - TRBV5-4 - TGTGCCAGCAGCTTCTGGGGGGCCACAGATACGCAGTATTTT CASSFWGATDTQYF
TRBJ1-1 - TRBV6-6 - TGTGCCAGCGGCGACGGGGTTGGAGGCACTGAAGCTTTCTTT CASGDGVGGTEAFF
TRBJ2-7 TRBD2 TRBV7-9 - TGTGCCAGCAGCTTAGCGCTGGAAGCGGGAGGCCCTTCCTACGAGCAGTACTTC CASSLALEAGGPSYEQYF
TRBJ1-1 TRBD1 TRBV29-1 few TGCAGCGTTAAGGACAGGGCGCACACTGAAGCTTTCTTT CSVKDRAHTEAFF
TRBJ2-7 - TRBV29-1 few TGCAGCGTTGAAGATCTGGCCTACGAGCAGTACTTC CSVEDLAYEQYF
TRBJ1-1 - TRBV15 - TGTGCCACCAGCAGCGAGGGCTTCACTGAAGCTTTCTTT CATSSEGFTEAFF